These T cell receptor beta chains were read from a single sample in a study of beta chain features in type 1 diabetes. Here immunoSEQ multiplex PCR was the method, and the copy in TCRdb shows in-frame clones only, minus some. The repertoire includes almost 350,000 clones, 6.5% to 10% of them detected once, and 0.44% sits in the top ten. Material: central memory CD4+ T cells from blood. Receptors were obtained from a woman aged 18 to 35 in good health. The CDR3 runs from the conserved cysteine through the conserved F or W. A D gene is named only where the DNA matches it firmly. Rows give clone size only sometimes, using once, few, many, or a class for an expanded clone.

j_call | v_call | d_call | clone_size | cdr3_nt | cdr3_aa
TRBJ2-1 | TRBV28 | TRBD2 | . | TGTGCCAGCAGGCAAGGTGCTAGCGGGAAAGGAAATGAGCAGTTCTTC | CASRQGASGKGNEQFF
TRBJ2-1 | TRBV9 | TRBD2 | few | TGTGCCAGCAGCGGCGGGAGTCTGGATGAGCAGTTCTTC | CASSGGSLDEQFF
TRBJ2-7 | TRBV6-5 | . | once | TGTGCCAGCAGTTCCCACCGCGAGCAGTACTTC | CASSSHREQYF
TRBJ2-7 | TRBV7-9 | TRBD2 | few | TGTGCCAGCAGTCCGACTAGCGCTGCCTACGAGCAGTACTTC | CASSPTSAAYEQYF
TRBJ2-3 | TRBV2 | . | many | TGTGCCAGCAGTCCCCAGGGCGCAGATACGCAGTATTTT | CASSPQGADTQYF
TRBJ2-7 | TRBV4-1 | . | once | TGCGCCAGCAGCTCACCCGGGGCCTTCTACGAGCAGTACTTC | CASSSPGAFYEQYF
TRBJ2-1 | TRBV13 | . | few | TGTGCCAGCAGCACCCCCCAGGAAAATGAGCAGTTCTTC | CASSTPQENEQFF
TRBJ2-7 | TRBV11-2 | TRBD1 | . | TGTGCCAGCAGCGGGACAGGGGTAGGGGAGCAGTACTTC | CASSGTGVGEQYF
TRBJ2-5 | TRBV25-1 | . | . | TGTGCCAGCAGTGAATACAGGGATCAAGAGACCCAGTACTTC | CASSEYRDQETQYF
TRBJ2-1 | TRBV9 | . | . | TGTGCCAGCAGCTCCGACGGTGAGCAGTTCTTC | CASSSDGEQFF
TRBJ2-2 | TRBV6-5 | TRBD2 | . | TGTGCCAGCAGAATAGCGGGAGCGAACACCGGGGAGCTGTTTTTT | CASRIAGANTGELFF
TRBJ2-7 | TRBV28 | TRBD1 | many | TGTGCCAGCAGTTCCCCAAGGACAGGGGTGGTGGAGCAGTACTTC | CASSSPRTGVVEQYF
TRBJ2-1 | TRBV4-2 | . | . | TGTGCCAGCAGCCAAGACGCCGGATACAATGAGCAGTTCTTC | CASSQDAGYNEQFF
TRBJ1-1 | TRBV5-6 | TRBD1 | many | TGTGCCAGCAGCTTGGGAGGATGGGCAGGGGGCGCAACTGAAGCTTTCTTT | CASSLGGWAGGATEAFF
TRBJ1-1 | TRBV18 | TRBD1 | . | TGTGCCAGCTCCCGAGGGACAGACACTGAAGCTTTCTTT | CASSRGTDTEAFF